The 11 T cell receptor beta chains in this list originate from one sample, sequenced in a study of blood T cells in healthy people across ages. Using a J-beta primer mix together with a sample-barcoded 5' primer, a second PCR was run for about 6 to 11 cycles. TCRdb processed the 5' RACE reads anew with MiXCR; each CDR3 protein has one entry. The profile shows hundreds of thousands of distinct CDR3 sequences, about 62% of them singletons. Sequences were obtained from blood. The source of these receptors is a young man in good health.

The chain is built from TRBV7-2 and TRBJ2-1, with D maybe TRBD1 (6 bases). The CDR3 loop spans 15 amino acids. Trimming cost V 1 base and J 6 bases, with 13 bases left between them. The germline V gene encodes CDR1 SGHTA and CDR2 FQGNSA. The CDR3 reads CASSLDSRGSNEQFF. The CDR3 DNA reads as TGTGCCAGCAGCTTAGATAGCAGGGGTAGCAATGAGCAGTTCTTC.

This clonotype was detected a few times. CDR3 bases: TGTGCCAGCAGCCCGAGGGGGGGGTACAATCAGCCCCAGCATTTT. Its protein is CASSPRGGYNQPQHF. The chain couples TRBV7-2 to TRBJ1-5; possible D gene TRBD1, 6 bases. Trimming removed 5 bases at V and 3 bases at J, with 14 bases between. This CDR3 has 15 amino acids. Germline V gene sequence: CDR1 SGHTA, CDR2 FQGNSA.

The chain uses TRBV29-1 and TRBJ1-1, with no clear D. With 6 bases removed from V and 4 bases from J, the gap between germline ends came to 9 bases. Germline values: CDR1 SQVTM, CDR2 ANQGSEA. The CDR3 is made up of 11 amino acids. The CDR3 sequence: CSVGRITEAFF. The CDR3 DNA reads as TGCAGCGTCGGAAGGATCACTGAAGCTTTCTTT.

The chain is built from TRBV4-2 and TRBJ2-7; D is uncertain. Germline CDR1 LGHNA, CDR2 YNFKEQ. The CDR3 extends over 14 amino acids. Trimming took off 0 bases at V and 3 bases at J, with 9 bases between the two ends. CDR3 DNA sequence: TGTGCCAGCAGCCAAGAGAAAGATGTCTACGAGCAGTACTTC. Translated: CASSQEKDVYEQYF.

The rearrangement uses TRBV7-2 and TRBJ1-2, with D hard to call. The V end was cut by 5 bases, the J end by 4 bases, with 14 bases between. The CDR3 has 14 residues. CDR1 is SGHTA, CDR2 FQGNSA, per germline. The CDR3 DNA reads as TGTGCCAGCAGCCTCTACCGAGACTCCTATGGCTACACCTTC. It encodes CASSLYRDSYGYTF.

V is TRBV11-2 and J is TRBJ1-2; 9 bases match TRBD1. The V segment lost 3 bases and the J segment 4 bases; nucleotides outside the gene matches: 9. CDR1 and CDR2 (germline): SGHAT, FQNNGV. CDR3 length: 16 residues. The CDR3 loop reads CASSFRYRGRRYGYTF. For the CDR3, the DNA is TGTGCCAGCAGCTTCCGGTACAGGGGGCGTCGCTATGGCTACACCTTC.

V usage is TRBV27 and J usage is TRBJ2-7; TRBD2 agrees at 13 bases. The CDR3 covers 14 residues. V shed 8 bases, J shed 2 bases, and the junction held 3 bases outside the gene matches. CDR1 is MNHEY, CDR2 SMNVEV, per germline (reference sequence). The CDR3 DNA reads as TGTGCCAGCGGGGGACTAGCGGGAACCTACGAGCAGTACTTC. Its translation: CASGGLAGTYEQYF.

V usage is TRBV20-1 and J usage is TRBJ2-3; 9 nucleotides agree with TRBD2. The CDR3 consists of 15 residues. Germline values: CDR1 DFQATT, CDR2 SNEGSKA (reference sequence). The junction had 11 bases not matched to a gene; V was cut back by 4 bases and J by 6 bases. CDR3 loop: CSANFVRGGGDTQYF. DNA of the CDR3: TGCAGTGCTAACTTTGTGCGGGGGGGAGGGGATACGCAGTATTTT.

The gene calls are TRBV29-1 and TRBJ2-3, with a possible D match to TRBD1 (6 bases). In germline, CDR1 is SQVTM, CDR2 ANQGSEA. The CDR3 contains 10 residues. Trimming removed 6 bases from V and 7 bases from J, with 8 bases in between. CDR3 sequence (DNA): TGCAGCGTCACAGGGTATACGCAGTATTTT. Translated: CSVTGYTQYF.

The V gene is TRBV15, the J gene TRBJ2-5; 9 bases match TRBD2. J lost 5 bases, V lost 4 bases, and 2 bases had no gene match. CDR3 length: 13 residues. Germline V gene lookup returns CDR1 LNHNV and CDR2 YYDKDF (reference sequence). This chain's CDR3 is CATSIGTSETQYF. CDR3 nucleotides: TGTGCCACCAGCATTGGGACTAGCGAGACCCAGTACTTC.

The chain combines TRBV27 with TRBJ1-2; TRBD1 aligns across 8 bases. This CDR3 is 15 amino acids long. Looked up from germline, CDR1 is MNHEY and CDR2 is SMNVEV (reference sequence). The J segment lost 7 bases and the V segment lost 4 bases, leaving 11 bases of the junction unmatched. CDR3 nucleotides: TGTGCCAGCAGTTACTCTCAGGGGGCAGGGTTTGGCTACACCTTC. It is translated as CASSYSQGAGFGYTF.